This entry features one TCR beta chain sequence. Antigen: not known. These data come from a study of beta chain features in type 1 diabetes. Overall study findings and caveats: Any HLA effect on TCRB rearrangement was left unresolved by small sub-analyses. Shortening that was moderate but significant affected the TCRB CDR3s of Type 1 diabetes patients in all four CD4+ subsets. In cDNA sequencing, cells with high TCR expression could be over-represented.

Expressed TCRB transcripts got sequenced, as all isolated RNA was reverse transcribed. Sequenced by immunoSEQ multiplex PCR; TCRdb stores in-frame clones only, minus some. The table has 250,000 to 350,000 clones, 14% seen once; the top ten hold 6.7%. The V end lost 5 bases, the J end lost 5 bases, and 17 bases lay between the germline ends. Germline CDR1 reads SEHNR; CDR2 reads FQNEAQ (reference sequence). The CDR3 is 15 residues long. The genes are TRBV7-9 and TRBJ2-3; no reliable D call. The source is a young man in good health. Sequenced input: central memory CD4+ T cells from blood. The CDR3 DNA sequence: TGTGCCAGCAGCACCTATAGACACAAAAAAGATACGCAGTATTTT. Protein product: CASSTYRHKKDTQYF.